Each of the 17 T cell receptor beta chains below was sequenced from the same sample in a study of identical twins. One entry per CDR3 protein results from TCRdb running MiXCR on the 5' RACE reads. The profile shows under 300,000 distinct CDR3 sequences, 10% to 15% of them singletons. These same records also appear under a second study, on yellow fever vaccine responses in identical twins.

Sequenced material: memory (CD45RO+) T cells sorted from blood. The receptors come from a woman under 30 in good health.

A note on this clonotype: This may be a read error: a much more frequent sequence differs by one nucleotide. The J gene is TRBJ2-3, the V gene TRBV4-2; D is undetermined. CDR1 LGHNA and CDR2 YNFKEQ come from the germline V gene. V dropped 0 bases and J dropped 6 bases, with 7 bases sitting between them. CDR3 length equals 13 residues. CDR3 protein: CASSQDVPDTQYF. The CDR3 region has the DNA TGTGCCAGCAGCCAAGATGTTCCCGATACGCAGTATTTT.

The V and J genes are TRBV4-2 and TRBJ2-1; the match to TRBD2 covers 11 bases. The germline CDR1 and CDR2 sequences are LGHNA and YNFKEQ. Trimming took 0 bases from V and 5 from J; bases not matched to a gene: 6. The CDR3 totals 17 residues. CDR3 sequence (DNA): TGTGCCAGCAGCCAAGATCGGGGGGGACTAGCGGACAATGAGCAGTTCTTC. Its protein product is CASSQDRGGLADNEQFF.

This clonotype came up a few times. The J gene is TRBJ2-7, the V gene TRBV28; D is possibly TRBD1 (5 bases). The germline V and J ends were trimmed by 3 bases and 0 bases, with 12 bases remaining between them. Germline CDR1 reads MDHEN; CDR2 reads SYDVKM. The CDR3 loop spans 15 amino acids. The CDR3 is CASSLFRVSSYEQYF. The CDR3 coding sequence is TGTGCCAGCAGTTTGTTCAGGGTTAGCTCCTACGAGCAGTACTTC.

This clonotype has ten or more counts. The chain has TRBV5-1 and TRBJ2-1; 9 nucleotides match TRBD1. The junction had 10 bases not matched to a gene; V was cut back by 0 bases and J by 0 bases. The germline gives CDR1 SGHRS, CDR2 YFSETQ. The length of the CDR3 is 19 residues. DNA of the CDR3: TGCGCCAGCAGCTTGGGAGATAACAGGGGGCCCTTCTCCTACAATGAGCAGTTCTTC. The encoded protein is CASSLGDNRGPFSYNEQFF.

The rearrangement uses TRBV19 and TRBJ1-5; D is ambiguous. CDR1 and CDR2 from the germline V gene are LNHDA and SQIVND (reference sequence). V lost 7 bases and J lost 2, with 12 bases in between. The CDR3 extends over 14 amino acids. The CDR3, as DNA: TGTGCCAGTAACGTGGCGCAGGGCAATCAGCCCCAGCATTTT. Translation gives CASNVAQGNQPQHF.

The rearrangement joins TRBV5-5 to TRBJ2-1; D remains ambiguous. V lost 4 bases to trimming and J lost 8 bases, with 16 bases between them. The CDR3 has 14 residues. Germline CDR1 SGHKS, CDR2 YYEKEE (reference sequence). The CDR3 DNA sequence: TGTGCCAGCAGCCCCGGGCTATTCAGCGATGAGCAGTTCTTC. As protein: CASSPGLFSDEQFF.

The chain carries TRBV27 and TRBJ2-7; no clear D gene. V shed 3 bases and J shed 3 bases, with 9 bases lying between them. Germline V gene data show CDR1 as MNHEY and CDR2 as SMNVEV (reference sequence). The CDR3 length is 13 residues. The CDR3 protein is CASSLRDNYEQYF. Here the CDR3 DNA reads TGTGCCAGCAGTTTGAGAGACAACTACGAGCAGTACTTC.

This clonotype showed up many times. The rearrangement links TRBV5-1 to TRBJ2-2; a possible D gene is TRBD1 (5 bases). The CDR3 length is 14 residues. The V gene lost 2 bases and the J gene lost 4 bases, with 9 bases spanning the gap. CDR1 SGHRS and CDR2 YFSETQ come from the germline V gene. The CDR3 region is CASSLGVGTGELFF. The CDR3 DNA sequence: TGCGCCAGCAGCTTAGGGGTTGGCACCGGGGAGCTGTTTTTT.

The chain combines TRBV5-6 with TRBJ1-2; the D is unclear. Per germline, CDR1 SGHDT and CDR2 YYEEEE. The CDR3 covers 13 residues. V dropped 5 bases and J dropped 0 bases, with 8 bases sitting between them. CDR3 sequence reads: CASSKGANYGYTF. The CDR3 region has the DNA TGTGCCAGCAGTAAGGGCGCTAACTATGGCTACACCTTC. Looking up the rest from reference TRBV5-6 and TRBJ1-2 gives the full variable domain: DAGVTQSPTHLIKTRGQQVTLRCSPKSGHDTVSWYQQALGQGPQFIFQYYEEEERQRGNFPDRFSGHQFPNYSSELNVNALLLGDSALYLCASSKGANYGYTFGSGTRLTVV.

This clonotype was found a few times. The chain is built from TRBV29-1 and TRBJ2-3; 13 nucleotides match TRBD2. CDR1 is SQVTM and CDR2 is ANQGSEA in the germline V gene. The CDR3 consists of 16 residues. J was trimmed by 9 bases and V by 5 bases; bases with no gene match: 14. Here the CDR3 reads CSVTGLAGEPSTTQYF. The CDR3 nucleotides read TGCAGCGTTACCGGACTAGCGGGAGAGCCGTCGACGACGCAGTATTTT.

This clonotype was recorded a few times. V is TRBV30 and J is TRBJ1-3; D not resolved. Germline CDR1 reads GTSNPN; CDR2 reads SVGIG (reference sequence). V lost 4 bases and J lost 0, with 10 bases in between. CDR3 length: 14 amino acids. The CDR3 protein is CAWMTAGSGNTIYF. CDR3 bases: TGTGCCTGGATGACTGCCGGCTCTGGAAACACCATATATTTT.

The chain has TRBV18 and TRBJ2-3; D may be TRBD2 (6 bases). Trimming took off 4 bases at V and 4 bases at J, with 15 bases between the two ends. The germline CDR1 and CDR2 sequences are KGHSH and LQKENI. The CDR3 has 15 residues. CDR3 region: CASSRSQGGADTQYF. CDR3 nucleotide sequence: TGTGCCAGCTCACGGAGCCAGGGAGGCGCAGATACGCAGTATTTT.

This chain uses TRBV7-2 with TRBJ2-1, with 11 bases that match TRBD2. Germline CDR1 reads SGHTA; CDR2 reads FQGNSA. The length of the CDR3 is 14 residues. The ends lost 5 bases at V and 8 bases at J; junction bases unmatched: 5. The CDR3 region has the DNA TGTGCCAGCAGCGTCGGACTAGCGGGTTATGAGCAGTTCTTC. Its protein product is CASSVGLAGYEQFF.

This clonotype was found a few times. J is TRBJ2-5 and V is TRBV18, with D uncertain. From germline, CDR1 is KGHSH and CDR2 LQKENI. Trimming pared 4 bases from V and 5 bases from J, leaving 11 bases between. This CDR3 spans 13 amino acids. The DNA for the CDR3 is TGTGCCAGCTCACTCCAAGTAACGGAGACCCAGTACTTC. It yields the protein CASSLQVTETQYF.

This clonotype was recorded many times. The chain joins TRBV2 to TRBJ1-4, with 10 nucleotides matching TRBD1. The CDR3 contains 14 residues. V shed 6 bases and J 7 bases; nucleotides not matched to a gene: 5. Germline lookup yields CDR1 SNHLY and CDR2 FYNNEI. CDR3 in amino acids: CASRKGTGAEKLFF. The CDR3 DNA reads TGTGCCAGCAGGAAGGGGACAGGGGCTGAAAAACTGTTTTTT.

This clonotype has more than one count but fewer than ten. The rearrangement joins TRBV7-6 to TRBJ2-1, with 7 bases aligning to TRBD1. Germline lookup yields CDR1 SGHVS and CDR2 FNYEAQ. V shed 5 bases and J 3 bases; nucleotides not matched to a gene: 4. The CDR3 contains 14 residues. CDR3: CASSRRQGYNEQFF. CDR3 coding DNA: TGTGCCAGCAGCCGAAGACAGGGCTACAATGAGCAGTTCTTC.

This clonotype was detected a few times. The chain has TRBV12-5 and TRBJ2-3; 11 bases map to TRBD2. Germline V gene lookup returns CDR1 LGHNT and CDR2 FRNRAP. This CDR3 region has 14 residues. Trimming removed 8 bases from V and 5 bases from J; junction bases left unmatched: 6. CDR3 nucleotide sequence: TGTGCTAGTCGTACTAGCGGGAGAGGAGATACGCAGTATTTT. Its protein product is CASRTSGRGDTQYF.